Reported below is one T cell receptor beta chain. What it recognizes is unknown. The time point: week 47, end of study. A 20-mer mutant IDH1 peptide at 300 ug was injected subcutaneously with topical imiquimod. These data belong to a study of a mutant IDH1 vaccine in newly diagnosed glioma. TCRdb's copy holds only in-frame clones and misses some; the assay was immunoSEQ multiplex PCR. The repertoire holds about 10,000 clones, with around 80% as singletons. This specimen consisted of PBMCs, obtained from a glioma patient whose treatment included an IDH1 peptide vaccine. The TCR originated in a man aged 30 to 39 with glioma.

This CDR3 is CASSMAAAKNIQYF. The CDR3 DNA reads as TGTGCCAGTAGTATGGCGGCAGCCAAAAACATTCAGTACTTC. The chain employs TRBV19 and TRBJ2-4; no definite D call. Trimming took off 3 bases at V and 0 bases at J, with 6 bases between the two ends. The CDR3 consists of 14 residues. Germline lookup yields CDR1 LNHDA and CDR2 SQIVND (reference sequence). Based on the CDR3 plus reference TRBV19 and TRBJ2-4, the full variable domain is DGGITQSPKYLFRKEGQNVTLSCEQNLNHDAMYWYRQDPGQGLRLIYYSQIVNDFQKGDIAEGYSVSREKKESFPLTVTSAQKNPTAFYLCASSMAAAKNIQYFGAGTRLSVL.